This entry is about one T cell receptor beta chain. Naive CD8 cells comprised CD45RO-negative, CCR7-positively selected cells, excluding terminally differentiated effector memory CD45RA+ cells. This entry is derived from a study of shared clonotypes between healthy human individuals. Only in-frame clones appear in the TCRdb table, and some are missing; sequencing was by immunoSEQ multiplex PCR. The data show over 2 million clones, about 95% seen once. Germline V gene sequence: CDR1 SGHTA, CDR2 FQGNSA. The CDR3 spans 15 residues. Trimming removed 3 bases from V and 4 bases from J, with 13 bases in between.

The V gene is TRBV7-2, the J gene TRBJ2-1; the D gene is possibly TRBD2 (6 bases). The TCR sequence derives from a young man in good health. Sample: naive CD8+ T cells sorted from blood. This CDR3 is CASSLVGTSYNEQFF. DNA of the CDR3: TGTGCCAGCAGCTTGGTCGGGACTTCATACAATGAGCAGTTCTTC.